Below are 5 T cell receptor beta chains sequenced from a single sample in a study of human T cells and chemical hapten exposure. The time point here: patch test 1, 2 weeks after DPC sensitization. Treatment indicated: therapeutic diphenylcyclopropenone sensitization with weekly scalp DPC. TCRdb passed the RACE reads through MiXCR, listing each CDR3 protein once. The sample yields roughly 190,000 distinct CDR3 sequences, 20% to 25% seen once. The material sequenced was whole blood, taken in connection with sensitization to the hapten diphenylcyclopropenone (DPC). The origin of the receptors is a woman aged 50 to 60 with alopecia areata. Some clones in this sample may be carry-over from other donors' samples.

This chain joins TRBV14 and TRBJ2-4; 9 bases agree with TRBD2. The CDR3 is 14 residues long. Germline lookup yields CDR1 SGHDN and CDR2 FVKESK. Trimming cost V 1 base and J 6 bases; bases outside gene matches: 1. CDR3 sequence: CASSQVSGRNIQYF. The CDR3 DNA sequence: TGTGCCAGCAGCCAAGTTAGCGGGAGAAACATTCAGTACTTC.

V usage is TRBV7-9 and J usage is TRBJ2-7, with 12 bases that match TRBD2. The V gene's germline CDR1 is SEHNR and CDR2 FQNEAQ (reference sequence). This CDR3 contains 17 residues. Trimming at V came to 7 bases and at J to 0 bases, leaving 10 bases not matched to a gene. This CDR3 reads CASTLTSGRSNSYEQYF. For the CDR3, the DNA is TGTGCCAGCACCCTAACTAGCGGGAGGTCCAACTCCTACGAGCAGTACTTC.

This clonotype has just a few counts. The chain has TRBV15 and TRBJ1-5; D is undetermined. The V and J ends lost 1 base and 10 bases respectively, with 8 bases between them. Germline V CDR1 and CDR2: LNHNV, YYDKDF (reference sequence). The CDR3 length is 12 residues. The chain's CDR3 is CATSRGGNPQHF. The CDR3, as DNA: TGTGCCACCAGCAGAGGAGGAAATCCCCAGCATTTT.

The chain couples TRBV19 to TRBJ2-1, with 8 bases identical to TRBD2. V lost 1 base, J lost 9 bases, and 11 bases stayed unmatched. The CDR3 length is 16 residues. The germline V gene has CDR1 LNHDA and CDR2 SQIVND (reference sequence). The CDR3 DNA reads TGTGCCAGTAGTATAGCCCCAGCGGGAGAGGGTTTTGAGCAGTTCTTC. Its protein is CASSIAPAGEGFEQFF.

The sample holds a few counts of this clonotype. The chain joins TRBV20-1 to TRBJ2-7, with D possibly being TRBD2 (6 bases). The V gene's germline CDR1 is DFQATT and CDR2 SNEGSKA (reference sequence). CDR3 length: 16 amino acids. Trimming shortened V by 3 bases and J by 5 bases, and 23 bases separated the two germline ends. CDR3 in DNA: TGCAGTGCTAGTCCCCCCGAGGGGCGGGACCGGGACGAGCAGTACTTC. It specifies CSASPPEGRDRDEQYF.